A single sample gave rise to the 8 T cell receptor beta chains below, sequenced in a study of regulatory T cells in long-lasting Graves disease. Construction of the TCR beta libraries employed iRepertoire HTBI primers in conjunction with Arm-PCR of CDR3 regions. In TCRdb, the multiplex PCR reads were re-called with MiXCR into one record per CDR3 protein. This sample has a few hundred thousand distinct CDR3 sequences, with about 16% found just once. Time point here: newly diagnosed GD, antithyroid drugs for less than 3 months. Isolated PBMC RNA provided the starting material for the TCR library. The same data also contributed to another study, on T cells in Graves' hyperthyroidism and ophthalmopathy.

Material: peripheral blood mononuclear cells (PBMCs), obtained at new diagnosis, from a patient treated with antithyroid drugs. These receptors were taken from a woman between 18 and 29 years old with Graves disease.

Notes on this clonotype: A much larger clone differs from this one at a single base, so this may be a read error. This sequence joins TRBV3-1 and TRBJ2-4; no definite D call. CDR1 and CDR2 from the germline V gene are LGHDT and YNNKEL (reference sequence). The CDR3 extends over 16 amino acids. V lost 4 bases and J 13 bases, leaving 26 bases between the germline ends. CDR3 amino acids: CASSPLSTSYYNEQYF. As DNA, the CDR3 is TGTGCCAGCAGCCCATTATCCACCTCCTACTACAATGAGCAGTACTTC. Full variable domain (missing parts from reference TRBV3-1 and TRBJ2-4): DTAVSQTPKYLVTQMGNDKSIKCEQNLGHDTMYWYKQDSKKFLKIMFSYNNKELIINETVPNRFSPKSPDKAHLNLHINSLELGDSAVYFCASSPLSTSYYNEQYFGAGTRLSVL.

This clonotype was detected ten times or more. The chain links TRBV11-2 to TRBJ2-1; 9 bases line up with TRBD1. This CDR3 contains 19 residues. The germline gives CDR1 SGHAT, CDR2 FQNNGV. The ends lost 3 bases at V and 8 bases at J; junction bases unmatched: 20. DNA of the CDR3: TGTGCCAGCAGCTTTCCGGGACAGGGTGGGGTGGTATTTACGGATGAGCAGTTCTTC. It specifies CASSFPGQGGVVFTDEQFF.

This clonotype occurred many times. V and J are TRBV30 and TRBJ2-7; D is perhaps TRBD1 (5 bases). The CDR3 totals 12 residues. V was trimmed by 1 base and J by 4 bases, leaving 8 bases between them. The V gene's germline CDR1 is GTSNPN and CDR2 SVGIG (reference sequence). CDR3 loop: CAWSGGEYEQYF. DNA of the CDR3: TGTGCCTGGAGTGGGGGCGAGTACGAGCAGTACTTC.

This clonotype showed up just a few times. The chain carries TRBV20-1 and TRBJ2-4; 7 positions agree with TRBD2. V dropped 2 bases and J dropped 14; count of bases not matched to a gene: 21. The CDR3 is 16 amino acids. The germline CDR1 and CDR2 sequences are DFQATT and SNEGSKA (reference sequence). CDR3 protein: CSARQHRAGRFFVEYF. The CDR3 nucleotides read TGCAGTGCTAGACAGCACCGAGCGGGACGATTCTTCGTCGAGTACTTC.

This clonotype was observed a few times. This sequence joins TRBV20-1 and TRBJ1-2; perhaps TRBD1 as D (5 bases). CDR3 length: 14 amino acids. Trimming removed 6 bases from V and 7 bases from J, with 21 bases in between. Per the germline V gene, CDR1 is DFQATT and CDR2 is SNEGSKA (reference sequence). The CDR3 DNA is TGCAGTGCACCGGGAGACAGCCTAGGAGGTGGCTACACCTTC. Its protein is CSAPGDSLGGGYTF.

Regarding this clonotype: The junction does not match germline at one end; this may be a read error. The rearrangement links TRBV3-1 to TRBJ1-2; D is perhaps TRBD1 (5 bases). The germline gives CDR1 LGHDT, CDR2 YNNKEL (reference sequence). CDR3 length equals 13 residues. The CDR3 nucleotides are TGTGCCAGCAGCGAGGGGATTAGCTATGGCCACACCTTC. Its protein product is CASSEGISYGHTF.

This clonotype has at least ten counts. The chain joins TRBV11-2 to TRBJ2-1; TRBD2 might be the D (7 bases). The V gene lost 3 bases and the J gene lost 6 bases, with 15 bases spanning the gap. Germline V CDR1 and CDR2: SGHAT, FQNNGV. This CDR3 spans 15 amino acids. This CDR3 reads CASSFMEGGGNEQFF. In DNA form, the CDR3 reads TGTGCCAGCAGCTTTATGGAGGGGGGGGGCAATGAGCAGTTCTTC.

This clonotype has a count of ten or more. A junction end diverges from the germline sequence, so it may reflect a read error. This chain joins TRBV5-1 and TRBJ2-5; possibly TRBD1 or TRBD2 for D (5 bases each). CDR3 length equals 13 residues. Germline CDR1 SGHRS, CDR2 YFSETQ. The DNA for the CDR3 is TGTGCCAGCAGCTTTACCGGGACCCAGACCCAGTACTTC. This encodes CASSFTGTQTQYF.